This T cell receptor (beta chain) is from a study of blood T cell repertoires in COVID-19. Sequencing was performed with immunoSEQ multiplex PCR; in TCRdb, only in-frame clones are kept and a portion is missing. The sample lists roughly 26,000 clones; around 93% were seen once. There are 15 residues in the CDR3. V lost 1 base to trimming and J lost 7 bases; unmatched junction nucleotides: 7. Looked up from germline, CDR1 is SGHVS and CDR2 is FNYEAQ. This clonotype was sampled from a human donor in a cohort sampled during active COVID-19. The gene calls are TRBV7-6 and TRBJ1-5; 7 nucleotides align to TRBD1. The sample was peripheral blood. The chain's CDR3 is CASSLGTGSGQPQHF. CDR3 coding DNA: TGTGCCAGCAGCTTAGGGACAGGTTCGGGACAGCCCCAGCATTTT. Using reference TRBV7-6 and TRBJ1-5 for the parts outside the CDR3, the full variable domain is GAGVSQSPRYKVTKRGQDVALRCDPISGHVSLYWYRQALGQGPEFLTYFNYEAQQDKSGLPNDRFSAERPEGSISTLTIQRTEQRDSAMYRCASSLGTGSGQPQHFGDGTRLSIL.